These 15 T cell receptor beta chains share one sample of origin, sequenced in a study of blood T cell repertoires in COVID-19 (dated by TCRdb to the early 2020s). Library preparation was by the immunoSEQ multiplex PCR assay. TCRdb took over this immuneACCESS table, retaining in-frame rearrangements with V and J assigned. Such tables are incomplete; in checked studies, under half of the missing clones stem from an unresolved V gene, and the remainder is unexplained. Recorded for this sample are around 180,000 clones; approximately 83% of them occurred a single time. Over 2.5% of the sample rests with the top ten. The sequencing input was peripheral blood. The receptors were sampled from a man between 60 and 75 years old with acute or convalescent COVID-19.

The gene calls are TRBV7-2 and TRBJ2-1, with 14 bases matching TRBD2. This CDR3 comprises 17 residues. The J segment lost 7 bases and the V segment lost 5 bases, leaving 10 bases of the junction unmatched. CDR1 is SGHTA, CDR2 FQGNSA, per germline. The CDR3 DNA reads as TGTGCCAGCAGCCCGCGACTAGCGGGAGGGGAGCGTAATGAGCAGTTCTTC. Its translation is CASSPRLAGGERNEQFF.

This clone has a single count. This chain connects TRBV11-2 to TRBJ2-3, with 7 bases fitting TRBD1. This CDR3 contains 13 residues. The germline gives CDR1 SGHAT, CDR2 FQNNGV. The trim removed 0 bases at V and 14 bases at J, leaving 8 bases unmatched. For the CDR3, the DNA is TGTGCCAGCAGCTTAGATCTAACAGGGGTAGTGTATTTT. Protein: CASSLDLTGVVYF.

The chain employs TRBV28 and TRBJ1-5; D remains unclear. This CDR3 region has 13 residues. CDR1 is MDHEN, CDR2 SYDVKM, per germline. Trimming removed 5 bases at V and 0 bases at J, with 5 bases between. In nucleotides, the CDR3 is TGTGCCAGCAGTCCTTTTAGCAATCAGCCCCAGCATTTT. It translates to CASSPFSNQPQHF. The full variable domain, with the rest looked up from reference TRBV28 and TRBJ1-5, is DVKVTQSSRYLVKRTGEKVFLECVQDMDHENMFWYRQDPGLGLRLIYFSYDVKMKEKGDIPEGYSVSREKKERFSLILESASTNQTSMYLCASSPFSNQPQHFGDGTRLSIL.

This sequence joins TRBV11-3 and TRBJ1-1, with D maybe TRBD1 (6 bases). CDR1 is SGHNT, CDR2 YENEEA, per germline. The CDR3 is 15 amino acids. V shed 5 bases and J shed 4 bases, with 17 bases lying between them. Here the CDR3 DNA reads TGTGCCAGCAGCCTTGACGGGGGGCCGAGCACTGAAGCTTTCTTT. It is translated as CASSLDGGPSTEAFF.

This sequence joins TRBV6-4 and TRBJ2-7; TRBD1 matches 10 bases. The V segment lost 4 bases and the J segment 1 base; nucleotides outside the gene matches: 19. This CDR3 region has 20 residues. Germline V gives CDR1 MRHNA, CDR2 SNTAGT. In DNA form, the CDR3 reads TGTGCCAGCAGTGCTCGTGACCGGGACAGGGGTAATGCCATTTCCTACGAGCAGTACTTC. Its translation is CASSARDRDRGNAISYEQYF.

The rearrangement joins TRBV10-3 to TRBJ2-1, with 10 nucleotides matching TRBD2. Germline CDR1 is ENHRY and CDR2 is SYGVKD. The V segment lost 8 bases and the J segment 7 bases; nucleotides outside the gene matches: 8. The CDR3 loop spans 14 amino acids. CDR3 nucleotides: TGTGCCATCGGTGCGGCTAGCGGGAGTAATGAGCAGTTCTTC. Its translation: CAIGAASGSNEQFF.

The rearrangement links TRBV19 to TRBJ1-2; unclear D gene. In germline, CDR1 is LNHDA, CDR2 SQIVND (reference sequence). V was trimmed by 7 bases and J by 5 bases, leaving 23 bases between them. The CDR3 extends over 16 amino acids. In nucleotides, the CDR3 is TGTGCCAGTAACTTACCCGGCGAGAGGGCCAGGTATGGCTACACCTTC. Its protein product is CASNLPGERARYGYTF.

This clone was counted a single time. The chain combines TRBV6-5 with TRBJ2-1; D is possibly TRBD2 (6 bases). Germline V lookup: CDR1 MNHEY, CDR2 SVGAGI. Trimming cost V 6 bases and J 10 bases, with 13 bases left between them. The CDR3 totals 12 residues. Here the CDR3 reads CASRGGRDEQFF. The CDR3 nucleotides are TGTGCCAGCAGAGGAGGGCGGGACGAGCAGTTCTTC.

The chain carries TRBV11-1 and TRBJ2-7; 7 nucleotides line up with TRBD2. The J segment lost 7 bases and the V segment lost 5 bases, leaving 8 bases of the junction unmatched. The germline gives CDR1 SGHAT, CDR2 FQDESV (reference sequence). The CDR3 is 13 residues long. As DNA, the CDR3 is TGTGCCAGCAGCAACCCATGGGGGGGTGAGCAGTACTTC. Translation gives CASSNPWGGEQYF.

This chain uses TRBV28 with TRBJ1-1; D gene ambiguous. Germline CDR1 is MDHEN and CDR2 is SYDVKM. CDR3 length: 14 amino acids. The V end was cut by 3 bases, the J end by 5 bases, with 13 bases between. The DNA of the CDR3 is TGTGCCAGCAGTTTGCCGGGGAAGGGAACTGAAGCTTTCTTT. Residues: CASSLPGKGTEAFF.

The gene calls are TRBV10-3 and TRBJ2-3; a weak D match, TRBD2 (5 bases). The germline gives CDR1 ENHRY, CDR2 SYGVKD. Trimming shortened V by 0 bases and J by 1 base, and 5 bases separated the two germline ends. CDR3 length equals 14 residues. The CDR3, as DNA: TGTGCCATCAGTGAGTCGCGGGGCACAGATACGCAGTATTTT. It specifies CAISESRGTDTQYF.

This clone was detected once. This chain connects TRBV27 to TRBJ2-7, with TRBD1 matching over 7 bases. Germline V CDR1 and CDR2: MNHEY, SMNVEV (reference sequence). With 6 bases clipped from V and 6 bases from J, the junction kept 11 bases outside the gene matches. The CDR3 runs to 14 residues. This chain's CDR3 is CASSRLTGDSEQYF. DNA of the CDR3: TGTGCCAGCAGCCGACTAACAGGGGACAGCGAGCAGTACTTC.

V is TRBV7-2 and J is TRBJ2-7; TRBD2 is a possible D gene (5 bases). The germline V gene has CDR1 SGHTA and CDR2 FQGNSA. The CDR3 totals 12 residues. The ends were cut back, 4 bases at V and 4 bases at J, with 8 bases in the middle. The chain's CDR3 is CASSYGIYEQYF. CDR3 bases: TGTGCCAGCAGCTACGGGATTTACGAGCAGTACTTC.

The chain uses TRBV27 and TRBJ1-1; D perhaps matches TRBD1 (5 bases). CDR1 and CDR2 from the germline V gene are MNHEY and SMNVEV (reference sequence). The CDR3 covers 16 residues. V was shortened by 5 bases and J by 0 bases, with 16 bases between the two germline ends. The CDR3 DNA reads as TGTGCCAGCAGTCGAGGTCGGGACTTCATGAACACTGAAGCTTTCTTT. Residues: CASSRGRDFMNTEAFF.

The chain combines TRBV7-2 with TRBJ2-1; 9 positions agree with TRBD1. The germline V gene has CDR1 SGHTA and CDR2 FQGNSA. The CDR3 spans 17 residues. Unmatched junction bases numbered 11, after V lost 2 bases and J lost 6 bases. Here the CDR3 DNA reads TGTGCCAGCAGCTTATGGAACTGGGACAGGGCCCCCAATGAGCAGTTCTTC. Translating it yields CASSLWNWDRAPNEQFF.